This entry describes one TCR beta chain. Under the authors' procedure: Counts of nucleated cells, estimated from reference gene primer amplification, were obtained. Clones were sequenced by immunoSEQ multiplex PCR, and TCRdb holds only the in-frame ones, with some missing. V, J and clone size reflect that table, while D and trimming were determined from the DNA. The data contain approximately 280,000 clones, 88% of them seen just once; the ten biggest clones take up 9% to 9.5%. This record belongs to a study of blood T cell repertoires in COVID-19. The V gene end was trimmed by 3 bases and the J gene end by 1 base; junction bases not matched to a gene: 6. The CDR3 covers 16 residues. Germline loops: CDR1 MNHNS, CDR2 SASEGT.

The clonotype comes from a man younger than 30 with active or convalescent COVID-19. V is TRBV6-1 and J is TRBJ2-3; 8 bases are a match to TRBD2. The sequenced sample was peripheral blood. The CDR3 protein is CASSEGAGGGTDTQYF. The CDR3 DNA sequence: TGTGCCAGCAGTGAGGGGGCGGGGGGAGGCACAGATACGCAGTATTTT.